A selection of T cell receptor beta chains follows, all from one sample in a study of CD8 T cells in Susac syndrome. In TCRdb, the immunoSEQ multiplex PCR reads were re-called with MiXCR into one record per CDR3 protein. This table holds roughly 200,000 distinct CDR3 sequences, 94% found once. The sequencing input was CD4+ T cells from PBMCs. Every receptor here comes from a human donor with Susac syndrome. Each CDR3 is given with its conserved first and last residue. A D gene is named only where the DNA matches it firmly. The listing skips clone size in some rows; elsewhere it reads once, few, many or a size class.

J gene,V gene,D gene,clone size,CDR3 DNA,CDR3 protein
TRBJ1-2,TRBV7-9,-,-,TGTGCCAGCAGCTCGGGGAACTCCGTGGACACCTTC,CASSSGNSVDTF
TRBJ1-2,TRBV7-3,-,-,TGTGCCAGCAGCTTACAGGGTCCGGTGGATGGCTACACCTTC,CASSLQGPVDGYTF
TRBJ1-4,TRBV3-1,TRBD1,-,TGTGCCAGCAGCCTTTGGGGACAGGGGTTTGAAAAACTGTTTTTT,CASSLWGQGFEKLFF
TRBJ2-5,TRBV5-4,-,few,TGTGCCAGCAGTTTGCTGGGGGCAGAGACCCAGTACTTC,CASSLLGAETQYF
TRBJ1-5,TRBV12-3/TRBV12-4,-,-,TGTGCCAGCAGTTTCTTAAGGGAGGGTCAGCCCCAGCATTTT,CASSFLREGQPQHF
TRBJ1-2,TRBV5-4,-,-,TGTGCCAGCACCGAAGTGGGACGGTCAAATGGCTACACCTTC,CASTEVGRSNGYTF
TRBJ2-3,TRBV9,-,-,TGTGCCAGCAGCGTTAGATCCGGAGGCACAGATACGCAGTATTTT,CASSVRSGGTDTQYF
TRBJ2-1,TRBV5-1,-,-,TGCGCCAGCAGCTTGGTGGCAGGGAACAATGAGCAGTTCTTC,CASSLVAGNNEQFF
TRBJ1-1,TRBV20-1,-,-,TGCAGTGCTGGAGGGGTGTTCAGTAACACTGAAGCTTTCTTT,CSAGGVFSNTEAFF
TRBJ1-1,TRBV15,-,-,TGTGCCACCAGCAGAGGGGCGGGTTTGAGCCCTGAAGCTTTCTTT,CATSRGAGLSPEAFF